This T cell receptor (beta chain) comes out of a study of T cell responses to AZD1222 COVID-19 vaccine. Turning to this clone: The target antigen is unknown.

Notes on the study in general: Vaccine-associated CD4 TCRs spanned spike, dominant at 160-218 and 743-854.

This CDR3 comprises 12 residues. Germline V gene sequence: CDR1 SGHVS, CDR2 FQNEAQ. V lost 5 bases and J 0 bases, leaving 5 bases between the germline ends. TCRdb's table, derived via immunoSEQ multiplex PCR, lists solely in-frame clones and lacks some. The table has approximately 110,000 clones, roughly nine tenths seen once; the top ten hold 44%. This material consisted of peripheral blood, taken 28 days after the second AZD1222 dose. The chain has TRBV7-8 and TRBJ2-7; unclear D gene. This TCR came from an adult who received the AZD1222 COVID-19 vaccine. The CDR3 spells CASSTSSYEQYF. CDR3 in DNA: TGTGCCAGCAGCACTTCCTCCTACGAGCAGTACTTC.